These T cell receptor beta chains were read from a single sample in a study of cytomegalovirus exposure and HLA in healthy donors. This table comes from immunoSEQ multiplex PCR, and its TCRdb copy is limited to in-frame clones, with some not included. The table includes 35,000 to 45,000 clones, roughly half detected once. What was sequenced was PBMCs. Source of these receptors: a human donor in good health. CDR3s include the opening cysteine and the closing phenylalanine or tryptophan. D genes are given only for firm matches. Clone size is not always given. Where it is, it says once, few, many or a class for expanded clones.

TRBD1	few	TRBV2	TRBJ1-5	CASSESGQGVQPQHF	TGTGCCAGCAGTGAAAGTGGACAGGGTGTTCAGCCCCAGCATTTT
TRBD1	once	TRBV27	TRBJ2-1	CASRPGQGANEQFF	TGTGCCAGCAGGCCGGGACAGGGGGCCAATGAGCAGTTCTTC
TRBD1	few	TRBV18	TRBJ1-1	CASSPRTGLNTEAFF	TGTGCCAGCTCACCACGGACAGGATTGAACACTGAAGCTTTCTTT
TRBD2	-	TRBV9	TRBJ2-7	CASSAGEGPRYEQYF	TGTGCCAGCAGCGCCGGGGAGGGACCACGCTACGAGCAGTACTTC
-	few	TRBV5-1	TRBJ1-6	CASSPVYNSPLHF	TGCGCCAGCAGCCCCGTCTATAATTCACCCCTCCACTTT
TRBD1	-	TRBV19	TRBJ2-1	CASSIERGTGPPKQFF	TGTGCCAGTAGTATAGAGCGGGGGACAGGGCCCCCGAAGCAGTTCTTC
-	few	TRBV6-5	TRBJ2-1	CASSIRANEQFF	TGTGCCAGCAGTATCCGAGCCAATGAGCAGTTCTTC
-	-	TRBV6-5	TRBJ2-5	CASSHDTSQETQYF	TGTGCCAGCAGTCACGACACCTCCCAAGAGACCCAGTACTTC
-	-	TRBV14	TRBJ1-2	CASSQAPVGYPF	TGTGCCAGCAGCCAAGCTCCTGTGGGCTACCCGTTC
-	few	TRBV18	TRBJ1-1	CASSDYGTEAFF	TGTGCCAGCTCAGACTACGGGACTGAAGCTTTCTTT
-	-	TRBV28	TRBJ2-1	CASWRRSSYNEQFF	TGTGCCAGCTGGAGGCGCAGCTCCTACAATGAGCAGTTCTTC
TRBD1	-	TRBV6-1	TRBJ1-1	CASSPTGVQNTEAFF	TGTGCCAGCAGTCCGACAGGGGTACAGAACACTGAAGCTTTCTTT
TRBD1	once	TRBV5-1	TRBJ2-1	CASSFPPLRDRTNEQFF	TGCGCCAGCAGCTTCCCCCCCTTGCGGGACAGGACCAATGAGCAGTTCTTC
-	-	TRBV19	TRBJ1-4	CASRVAVNEKLFF	TGTGCCAGTAGGGTAGCTGTTAATGAAAAACTGTTTTTT
-	few	TRBV6-5	TRBJ2-7	CASRRRRGHPNEQYF	TGTGCCAGCAGACGTAGACGAGGTCATCCTAACGAGCAGTACTTC
TRBD1	few	TRBV5-8	TRBJ2-1	CASRWTGPRPFF	TGTGCCAGCAGATGGACAGGCCCACGACCGTTCTTC